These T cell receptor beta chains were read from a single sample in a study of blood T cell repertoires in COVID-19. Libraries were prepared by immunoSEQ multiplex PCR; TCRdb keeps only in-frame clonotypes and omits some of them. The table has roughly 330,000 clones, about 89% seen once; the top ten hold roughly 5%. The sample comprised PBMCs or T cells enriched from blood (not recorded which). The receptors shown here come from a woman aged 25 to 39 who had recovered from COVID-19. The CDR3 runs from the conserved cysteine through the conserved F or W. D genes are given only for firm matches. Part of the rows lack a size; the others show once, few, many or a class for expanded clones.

CASSLSGTLPTEAFF,TGTGCCAGCAGTCTAAGCGGGACCCTGCCCACTGAAGCTTTCTTT,NA,NA,TRBJ1-1,TRBV28
CASSDRGYGYTF,TGTGCCAGCAGTGACAGGGGGTATGGCTACACCTTC,TRBD1,NA,TRBJ1-2,TRBV6-2/TRBV6-3
CAWGLLAGNTIYF,TGTGCCTGGGGTCTGTTAGCTGGAAACACCATATATTTT,NA,NA,TRBJ1-3,TRBV30
CASSPWAGALTDTQYF,TGTGCCAGCAGCCCGTGGGCCGGCGCCTTGACAGATACGCAGTATTTT,NA,NA,TRBJ2-3,TRBV5-6
CASSRGGDQPQHF,TGTGCCAGCAGTCGGGGAGGTGATCAGCCCCAGCATTTT,NA,NA,TRBJ1-5,TRBV6-5
CASRGLDYEQYF,TGTGCCAGCAGGGGGCTGGACTACGAGCAGTACTTC,NA,once,TRBJ2-7,TRBV9
CASSPDSNYGYTF,TGCGCCAGCAGCCCCGACAGTAACTATGGCTACACCTTC,NA,NA,TRBJ1-2,TRBV5-1
CASSETGHWNTEAFF,TGTGCCAGCAGTGAGACAGGTCATTGGAACACTGAAGCTTTCTTT,NA,NA,TRBJ1-1,TRBV6-1
CASSWWAGARTGELFF,TGTGCCAGTAGTTGGTGGGCGGGGGCAAGAACCGGGGAGCTGTTTTTT,NA,NA,TRBJ2-2,TRBV19
CASSPRRGSYEQFF,TGTGCCAGCAGCCCGCGCAGGGGGTCGTATGAGCAGTTCTTC,TRBD1,NA,TRBJ2-1,TRBV7-9
CASSLGGGNPSTDTQYF,TGTGCCAGCAGCTTAGGCGGGGGTAACCCTAGCACAGATACGCAGTATTTT,TRBD2,NA,TRBJ2-3,TRBV11-3
CARDDRPSEAFF,TGTGCCAGAGATGACAGGCCTTCTGAAGCTTTCTTT,NA,NA,TRBJ1-1,TRBV9
CASSAGTGGANVLTF,TGCGCCAGCAGCGCCGGGACAGGCGGGGCCAACGTCCTGACTTTC,TRBD1,NA,TRBJ2-6,TRBV5-1
CASSPNWEGTEAFF,TGTGCCAGCTCACCAAACTGGGAGGGTACTGAAGCTTTCTTT,NA,NA,TRBJ1-1,TRBV18
CATSRGSYTGELFF,TGTGCCACCTCCCGGGGGTCATACACCGGGGAGCTGTTTTTT,NA,NA,TRBJ2-2,TRBV6-5
CASSLGQGAINEQFF,TGTGCCAGCAGCTTGGGACAGGGGGCGATTAATGAGCAGTTCTTC,TRBD1,NA,TRBJ2-1,TRBV7-9
CATSRGGRGSSYEQYF,TGTGCCACCAGCAGAGGCGGCAGGGGGAGCTCCTACGAGCAGTACTTC,TRBD1,NA,TRBJ2-7,TRBV15
CAISDQRRSSYEQYF,TGTGCCATCAGTGACCAGCGGAGGAGCTCCTACGAGCAGTACTTC,NA,NA,TRBJ2-7,TRBV10-3